This T cell receptor beta chain was found in a study of CD8+CD57+ T cells in acquired aplastic anemia. The sample holds a few counts of this clonotype. A clone one base away is much larger, so this may be a read error. Lacking the conserved final phenylalanine or tryptophan, this CDR3 likely reflects a read error. The J segment lost 2 bases and the V segment lost 6 bases, leaving 6 bases of the junction unmatched. This CDR3 has 15 residues. CDR3 and TCR beta VDJ profiling relied on genomic DNA as the template. TCRdb independently ran MiXCR on the reads; one entry per CDR3 protein. The data show a few hundred thousand distinct CDR3 sequences, around 60% seen once.

Material for sequencing was sorted CD4+, CD8+, or CD8+CD57+ T cells (not recorded which) from PBMCs. This clonotype was sampled from a human donor with severe aplastic anemia or a healthy control (not recorded which). The rearrangement links TRBV12-3 or TRBV12-4 to TRBJ2-3; 9 bases fit TRBD2. The CDR3 nucleotides read TGTGCCAGCAGGCCGGGACTAGCTTTCACAGATACGCAGTATCTT. It codes for CASRPGLAFTDTQYL.